Sequencing of this TCR beta chain was carried out in a study of blood T cell repertoires in COVID-19. Study-wide context: The samples span acute and convalescent COVID-19 from the United States, Italy and Spain. In each case, the material was cDNA or gDNA derived from T cells, B-cell-depleted T cells, or PBMCs.

Authors' data handling: The assay estimated nucleated cells by amplifying reference gene primers. The table came from immunoSEQ multiplex PCR; TCRdb's copy has only in-frame clones and leaves some out. V and J calls and clone size come straight from that table; D and trimming were deduced from the DNA. Of about 160,000 clones listed, roughly 89% are singletons. Deletions cut 3 bases from V and 6 bases from J, with 5 bases between. This CDR3 region has 12 residues. Germline V gene sequence: CDR1 LNHDA, CDR2 SQIVND (reference sequence). Sequencing was performed on peripheral blood. The TCR originated in an older woman who had recovered from COVID-19. The rearrangement joins TRBV19 to TRBJ2-2; no reliable D call. CDR3 sequence (DNA): TGTGCCAGTAGTATGCCGGCCGGGGAGCTGTTTTTT. Translated: CASSMPAGELFF.